Listed below are T cell receptor beta chains from one sample, sequenced in a study of T-cell memory formation after mild COVID-19. TCRdb redid the calling of the 5' RACE reads with MiXCR, one entry per CDR3 protein. The table lists 250,000 to 300,000 distinct CDR3 sequences, about a sixth of them singletons. Sample: PBMCs or a T cell subset sorted from them (not recorded which). The receptors shown here come from a man aged 18 to 30 who had mild COVID-19 (a few samples of this study predate the infection). Cell type and time point are not known. CDR3s include the opening cysteine and the closing phenylalanine or tryptophan. D genes are given only for firm matches. Clone size is stated in some rows and not others, as once, few, many or a class when expanded.

d_gene	v_gene	j_gene	abundance	CDR3nt	CDR3aa
NA	TRBV5-1	TRBJ2-5	once	TGCGCCAGCAGCGAACAGGCTGGGGAGGCCCAGTACTTC	CASSEQAGEAQYF
TRBD1	TRBV7-9	TRBJ1-5	NA	TGTGCCAGCAGCAAAACAGGGGGTGGGAATCAGCCCCAGCATTTT	CASSKTGGGNQPQHF
TRBD1	TRBV5-1	TRBJ1-2	NA	TGCGCCAGCAGCGCACAGGGGAACTATGGCTACACCTTC	CASSAQGNYGYTF
NA	TRBV4-1	TRBJ1-1	few	TGCGCCAGCAGGCAGGGACGGGGAGCGGCTTTCTTT	CASRQGRGAAFF
TRBD1	TRBV4-3	TRBJ1-3	NA	TGCGCCAGCAGCCAAGATCTGAGGCAGGGGGCGAACACCATATATTTT	CASSQDLRQGANTIYF
NA	TRBV10-3	TRBJ1-2	few	TGTGCCATTGGAACGTTACCTACAGGAAACTATGGCTACACCTTC	CAIGTLPTGNYGYTF
NA	TRBV5-1	TRBJ2-5	few	TGCGCCAGCAGCTTGACAGCCGGGGTTTCTGAGACCCAGTACTTC	CASSLTAGVSETQYF
TRBD1	TRBV7-2	TRBJ2-3	many	TGTGCCAGCAGCCCGGGACAGCGCACAGATACGCAGTATTTT	CASSPGQRTDTQYF
TRBD1	TRBV20-1	TRBJ1-6	NA	TGCAGTGCTAGGGGACAGGGTAATTCACCCCTCCACTTT	CSARGQGNSPLHF
TRBD1	TRBV7-9	TRBJ1-1	NA	TGTGCCAGCAGAACGGGGACAGGTATCCCTGAAGCTTTCTTT	CASRTGTGIPEAFF
TRBD1	TRBV12-3/TRBV12-4	TRBJ2-5	few	TGTGCCAGCAGTCCCTCAGGGGGCTGGGAGACCCAGTACTTC	CASSPSGGWETQYF
TRBD1	TRBV6-6	TRBJ1-5	few	TGTGCCAGCACCGAGACAGGGGGTTTGCCCCAGCATTTT	CASTETGGLPQHF
TRBD2	TRBV5-1	TRBJ2-3	NA	TGCGCCAGCAGCGCGCAGGCTAGCGGGGCCCGGGATACGCAGTATTTT	CASSAQASGARDTQYF
NA	TRBV3-1	TRBJ1-2	few	TGTGCCAGCAGCCAAGTGAACAGCCATAACTATGGCTACACCTTC	CASSQVNSHNYGYTF
TRBD2	TRBV6-5	TRBJ2-3	few	TGTGCCAGCACTCGAGCGGGGGGTTACACAGATACGCAGTATTTT	CASTRAGGYTDTQYF